The next 14 T cell receptor beta chains were all read from a single sample in a study of human T cells and chemical hapten exposure. A single record per CDR3 protein comes from TCRdb applying MiXCR to the RACE reads. The sample lists around 120,000 distinct CDR3 sequences; approximately 15% were seen once. The time point was: patch test 1, 2 weeks after DPC sensitization. Treatment of the sample: therapeutic diphenylcyclopropenone sensitization with weekly scalp DPC. Specimen: whole blood, collected in connection with sensitization to the hapten diphenylcyclopropenone (DPC). Receptor source: a man aged 18 to 29 with alopecia areata. Some clones in this sample may be carry-over from other donors' samples.

CDR3 nucleotide sequence: TGCAGCGCTGGGGAGAGCTCTGGGGCCAACGTCCTGACTTTC. This sequence encodes CSAGESSGANVLTF. The V gene is TRBV29-1, the J gene TRBJ2-6, with D possibly TRBD2 on 5 matching bases. The CDR3 runs to 14 residues. The V and J ends lost 7 bases and 0 bases respectively, with 10 bases between them. Germline V gene sequence: CDR1 SQVTM, CDR2 ANQGSEA.

This clonotype was detected many times. V is TRBV7-9 and J is TRBJ2-3; no clear D. Per the germline V gene, CDR1 is SEHNR and CDR2 is FQNEAQ (reference sequence). V was trimmed by 3 bases and J by 6 bases, leaving 10 bases between them. This CDR3 comprises 13 residues. CDR3 sequence (DNA): TGTGCCAGCAGCTTCTTCCGAGCGGATACGCAGTATTTT. It encodes CASSFFRADTQYF.

The chain combines TRBV4-3 with TRBJ1-6; D is uncertain. V shed 6 bases and J shed 7 bases, with 7 bases lying between them. The CDR3 length is 12 residues. CDR1 and CDR2 from the germline V gene are LGHNA and YSLEER. The CDR3 DNA follows: TGCGCCAGCAGTCAACTCAATTCACCCCTCCACTTT. Translating gives CASSQLNSPLHF.

The V gene is TRBV3-1, the J gene TRBJ1-2, with 7 bases that match TRBD1. CDR1 is LGHDT, CDR2 YNNKEL, per germline (reference sequence). V gave up 4 bases and J gave up 10 bases; unmatched junction bases: 12. The CDR3 is made up of 14 amino acids. In nucleotides, the CDR3 is TGTGCCAGCAGCCTGCGACAGGGTTTATCCCCCTACACCTTC. Protein: CASSLRQGLSPYTF.

The chain uses TRBV7-3 and TRBJ1-3; D is uncertain. V dropped 2 bases and J dropped 0 bases, with 8 bases sitting between them. The V gene's germline CDR1 is SGHTA and CDR2 FQGTGA. The CDR3 has 15 residues. The DNA of the CDR3 is TGTGCCAGCAGCTTAGATCTGCCCTCTGGAAACACCATATATTTT. This sequence encodes CASSLDLPSGNTIYF.

CDR3 protein: CASSQESLDSYTGELFF. Written as DNA, the CDR3 is TGTGCCAGCAGCCAAGAAAGTCTCGACAGCTACACCGGGGAGCTGTTTTTT. The genes are TRBV3-1 and TRBJ2-2, with a weak D call TRBD1 (5 bases). The germline V gene encodes CDR1 LGHDT and CDR2 YNNKEL (reference sequence). The CDR3 contains 17 residues. V lost 0 bases and J lost 3, with 14 bases in between.

This clonotype was found once. The chain combines TRBV6-5 with TRBJ1-1, with D tentatively TRBD1 (6 bases). Between the trimmed V and J ends, which lost 6 bases and 10 bases, there was a span of 39 bases. CDR3 size: 20 residues. The germline gives CDR1 MNHEY, CDR2 SVGAGI. In nucleotides, the CDR3 is TGTGCCAGCAGAATAAGGGATCAGTTCGGAGCAGGGGAAATATTGGGGAGAGCTTTCTTT. Translated, it gives CASRIRDQFGAGEILGRAFF.

This clonotype was observed a handful of times. J is TRBJ1-1 and V is TRBV7-9; D gene ambiguous. Trimming took 1 base from V and 1 from J, leaving 10 bases between them. Germline loops: CDR1 SEHNR, CDR2 FQNEAQ (reference sequence). The CDR3 length is 15 residues. The CDR3 sequence is CASSLVRDSNTEAFF. Here the CDR3 DNA reads TGTGCCAGCAGCTTAGTTCGCGACTCGAACACTGAAGCTTTCTTT. The variable domain in full, with the rest retrieved from reference TRBV7-9 and TRBJ1-1, is DTGVSQNPRHKITKRGQNVTFRCDPISEHNRLYWYRQTLGQGPEFLTYFQNEAQLEKSRLLSDRFSAERPKGSFSTLEIQRTEQGDSAMYLCASSLVRDSNTEAFFGQGTRLTVV.

This clonotype was counted only a few times. V gene TRBV7-8 combines with J gene TRBJ2-7; 7 nucleotides match TRBD1. This CDR3 has 16 amino acids. Germline V gives CDR1 SGHVS, CDR2 FQNEAQ. V lost 3 bases to trimming and J lost 2 bases; unmatched junction nucleotides: 10. The DNA for the CDR3 is TGTGCCAGCAGCTTTCGACAGGGTAGGACGCCCTACGAGCAGTACTTC. Protein sequence: CASSFRQGRTPYEQYF.

This clonotype was seen at least ten times. The chain links TRBV4-3 to TRBJ2-6; D not resolved. This CDR3 contains 16 residues. Germline V CDR1 and CDR2: LGHNA, YSLEER. Trimming cost V 0 bases and J 0 bases, with 6 bases left between them. The CDR3 loop reads CASSQDWPSGANVLTF. CDR3 nucleotides: TGCGCCAGCAGCCAAGACTGGCCCTCTGGGGCCAACGTCCTGACTTTC.

The chain uses TRBV29-1 and TRBJ1-1, with D unresolved. The V end lost 0 bases, the J end lost 10 bases, and 12 bases lay between the germline ends. Germline CDR1 reads SQVTM; CDR2 reads ANQGSEA. CDR3 length: 12 residues. The CDR3 spells CSVEDLGLLAFF. CDR3 nucleotides: TGCAGCGTTGAAGATCTGGGGTTGTTAGCTTTCTTT.

In its sample, this clonotype was seen many times. The chain joins TRBV18 to TRBJ2-3; no definite D call. Germline loops: CDR1 KGHSH, CDR2 LQKENI. The V end lost 2 bases, the J end lost 2 bases, and 14 bases lay between the germline ends. This CDR3 has 16 amino acids. The CDR3 reads CASSPETEEYTDTQYF. DNA for the CDR3: TGTGCCAGCTCACCAGAGACGGAAGAATACACAGATACGCAGTATTTT.

The CDR3 loop reads CAISGVGYTF. For the CDR3, the DNA is TGTGCCATCAGTGGGGTTGGCTACACCTTC. V gene TRBV10-3 combines with J gene TRBJ1-2, with D unclear. V lost 4 bases, J lost 7 bases, and 4 bases lay in between. Germline V gene sequence: CDR1 ENHRY, CDR2 SYGVKD. This CDR3 has 10 residues.

The table lists this clonotype with many counts. The rearrangement links TRBV5-1 to TRBJ1-1; D is possibly TRBD1 (6 bases). V shed 1 base and J shed 5 bases, with 15 bases lying between them. CDR1 and CDR2 (germline): SGHRS, YFSETQ. The CDR3 runs to 15 residues. The CDR3 nucleotides are TGCGCCAGCAGCTTGAGAGACAGGAGGGGGACTGAAGCTTTCTTT. It yields the protein CASSLRDRRGTEAFF.